These T cell receptor beta chains were read from a single sample in a study of CD4 T cells in relation to SARS-CoV-2 and coronaviruses. Assay used: immunoSEQ multiplex PCR; TCRdb lists only in-frame clones, some missing. The sample contains fewer than 45,000 clones, roughly 84% of which appear only once. The antigens these receptors bind are not known. Sequenced sample: naive CD4+ T cells from PBMCs, cultured in vitro. These receptors all come from an adult with COVID-19. Each CDR3 is given with its conserved first and last residue. The D gene is left open where the match is weak. Expanded clones are given a class, and other clones once, few, many or no size at all.

TRBJ1-5,-,TRBV4-1,-,CASSQVQAFLQPQHF,TGCGCCAGCAGCCAAGTACAGGCGTTTTTGCAGCCCCAGCATTTT
TRBJ2-1,TRBD2,TRBV24-1,-,CATSDQLAGEFNEQFF,TGTGCCACCAGTGACCAACTAGCGGGAGAGTTCAATGAGCAGTTCTTC
TRBJ2-1,-,TRBV12-5,-,CASGHSSSYNEQFF,TGTGCTAGTGGCCACTCGAGCTCCTACAATGAGCAGTTCTTC
TRBJ2-5,TRBD2,TRBV2,-,CAVRSQTSGAETQYF,TGTGCCGTGCGGTCTCAGACTAGCGGTGCAGAGACCCAGTACTTC
TRBJ1-5,-,TRBV19,-,CASSSLQIQPQHF,TGTGCCAGTAGTAGCCTCCAGATTCAGCCCCAGCATTTT
TRBJ2-2,-,TRBV4-1,-,CASSQEGQRLRTGELFF,TGCGCCAGCAGCCAAGAAGGACAAAGGTTGCGGACCGGGGAGCTGTTTTTT
TRBJ1-1,-,TRBV9,-,CASSVVATAAEAFF,TGTGCCAGCAGCGTAGTCGCCACAGCCGCTGAAGCTTTCTTT
TRBJ2-4,-,TRBV30,-,CAWSATDMGGIQYF,TGTGCCTGGAGTGCGACGGACATGGGAGGTATTCAGTACTTC
TRBJ2-7,TRBD1,TRBV27,-,CASGRQGRYEQYF,TGTGCCAGCGGTAGACAGGGCCGATACGAGCAGTACTTC
TRBJ1-3,-,TRBV5-1,-,CASGPWGTGASGNTIYF,TGCGCCAGCGGTCCCTGGGGAACAGGAGCCTCTGGAAACACCATATATTTT
TRBJ2-3,-,TRBV3-1/TRBV3-2,-,CASSQAGLSTDTQYF,TGTGCCAGCAGCCAAGCCGGCCTTAGCACAGATACGCAGTATTTT
TRBJ2-7,TRBD2,TRBV6-4,once,CASSDCRTSGRAWEQYF,TGTGCCAGCAGTGACTGTCGGACTAGCGGGAGGGCCTGGGAGCAGTACTTC
TRBJ2-4,-,TRBV6-1,-,CASSEAADLQYF,TGTGCCAGCAGTGAAGCAGCGGACCTTCAGTACTTC
TRBJ1-4,-,TRBV10-3,-,CAISETGTGNEKLFF,TGTGCCATCAGTGAAACCGGGACGGGGAATGAAAAACTGTTTTTT
TRBJ1-1,TRBD1,TRBV18,few,CASSPDRVTEAFF,TGTGCCAGCTCACCCGACAGGGTCACTGAAGCTTTCTTT
TRBJ2-1,TRBD2,TRBV4-2,-,CASSQDAGGPVF,TGTGCCAGCAGCCAAGATGCGGGAGGGCCGGTCTTC
TRBJ1-3,-,TRBV10-3,-,CATGKGRSGNTIYF,TGTGCCACCGGTAAAGGCCGCTCTGGAAACACCATATATTTT
TRBJ2-7,-,TRBV5-1,-,CASSLAGTLGEQYF,TGCGCCAGCAGCTTGGCAGGGACCCTAGGGGAGCAGTACTTC
TRBJ2-1,TRBD2,TRBV10-3,-,CAISDPKGGLAGGNEQFF,TGTGCCATCAGTGATCCTAAGGGGGGACTAGCTGGGGGAAATGAGCAGTTCTTC
TRBJ2-2,-,TRBV6-1,-,CASSEFWSVGNSNTGELFF,TGTGCCAGCAGTGAATTCTGGTCCGTGGGGAATTCGAACACCGGGGAGCTGTTTTTT
TRBJ2-5,-,TRBV6-1,once,CASSVGEVGIMWETQYF,TGTGCCAGCAGTGTTGGGGAAGTAGGGATTATGTGGGAGACCCAGTACTTC
TRBJ2-1,-,TRBV4-1,-,CASSQESGTAVSSYNEQFF,TGCGCCAGCAGCCAAGAAAGTGGCACGGCCGTTAGCTCCTACAATGAGCAGTTCTTC
TRBJ2-1,-,TRBV20-1,-,CSATENNEQFF,TGCAGTGCTACAGAAAACAATGAGCAGTTCTTC
TRBJ2-3,-,TRBV6-5,-,CASCRSIGSDTQYF,TGTGCCAGCTGTCGGTCGATTGGGTCAGATACGCAGTATTTT
TRBJ2-1,TRBD1,TRBV28,-,CASRPNRQGRNEQFF,TGTGCCAGCAGACCCAACCGACAGGGGAGGAATGAGCAGTTCTTC
TRBJ2-1,-,TRBV28,-,CASSLLAANEQFF,TGTGCCAGCAGTTTATTAGCGGCCAATGAGCAGTTCTTC
TRBJ1-5,-,TRBV30,-,CAWSLGANQPQHF,TGTGCCTGGAGTTTGGGTGCCAATCAGCCCCAGCATTTT
TRBJ2-7,TRBD2,TRBV10-3,-,CAIREGLAGGRAPYEQYF,TGTGCCATCAGGGAAGGACTAGCGGGAGGGCGGGCCCCATACGAGCAGTACTTC
TRBJ1-5,TRBD1,TRBV19,-,CASSIISAGQGDQPQHF,TGTGCCAGTAGTATTATTTCCGCAGGACAGGGGGATCAGCCCCAGCATTTT
TRBJ2-1,-,TRBV7-9,few,CASSNQWTQILNEQFF,TGTGCCAGCAGCAATCAGTGGACACAAATCCTGAATGAGCAGTTCTTC
TRBJ2-3,-,TRBV5-1,-,CASSLGGSSLGRGTFTQYF,TGCGCCAGCAGCTTGGGGGGGTCCTCCTTGGGACGGGGGACTTTTACGCAGTATTTT
TRBJ2-1,-,TRBV13,once,CASSETGPSSYNEQFF,TGTGCCAGCAGCGAAACAGGGCCAAGCTCCTACAATGAGCAGTTCTTC